A selection of T cell receptor beta chains follows, all from one sample in a study of T cells in Graves' hyperthyroidism and ophthalmopathy. TCRdb passed the multiplex PCR reads through MiXCR, listing each CDR3 protein once. The repertoire holds some 600,000 distinct CDR3 sequences, with 14% as singletons. Sequenced material: blood. The receptors here all came from a woman in her 30s with Graves' hyperthyroidism that later progressed to Graves' ophthalmopathy. CDR3s include the opening cysteine and the closing phenylalanine or tryptophan. Fields, in order: J gene, D gene, V gene, CDR3 length, clone size, CDR3 protein, CDR3 DNA. The D gene is left open where the match is weak. Size tells how often a clone was seen (once, few, many) or the class of an expanded clone, and some rows leave it out.

J gene: TRBJ1-1
D gene: NA
V gene: TRBV28
CDR3 length: 15
clone size: many
CDR3 protein: CASRLERGKDTEAFF
CDR3 DNA: TGTGCCAGCAGGTTGGAACGGGGAAAGGACACTGAAGCTTTCTTT

J gene: TRBJ1-6
D gene: NA
V gene: TRBV7-2
CDR3 length: 15
clone size: many
CDR3 protein: CASSLDRIGNSPLHF
CDR3 DNA: TGTGCCAGCAGCTTAGACAGGATAGGGAATTCACCCCTCCACTTT

J gene: TRBJ2-1
D gene: NA
V gene: TRBV7-2
CDR3 length: 11
clone size: many
CDR3 protein: CASSHRSEQFF
CDR3 DNA: TGTGCCAGCAGCCATAGAAGTGAGCAGTTCTTC

J gene: TRBJ2-7
D gene: TRBD1
V gene: TRBV2
CDR3 length: 21
clone size: NA
CDR3 protein: CASSLGQGAYEQYYLHPPQYF
CDR3 DNA: TGTGCCAGCAGTCTTGGACAGGGGGCTTACGAGCAGTACTACCTGCATCCACCGCAGTACTTC

J gene: TRBJ2-5
D gene: TRBD2
V gene: TRBV11-2
CDR3 length: 17
clone size: many
CDR3 protein: CASSLKLLLAGQETQYF
CDR3 DNA: TGTGCCAGCAGCTTAAAGCTTTTACTAGCGGGGCAAGAGACCCAGTACTTC

J gene: TRBJ2-5
D gene: TRBD1
V gene: TRBV24-1
CDR3 length: 16
clone size: many
CDR3 protein: CATSDLHGTVKETQYF
CDR3 DNA: TGTGCCACCAGTGATTTGCACGGGACAGTAAAAGAGACCCAGTACTTC

J gene: TRBJ2-5
D gene: NA
V gene: TRBV7-6
CDR3 length: 15
clone size: many
CDR3 protein: CASSPRDTESETQYF
CDR3 DNA: TGTGCCAGCAGCCCCCGGGACACCGAGTCAGAGACCCAGTACTTC

J gene: TRBJ2-1
D gene: TRBD2
V gene: TRBV20-1
CDR3 length: 16
clone size: few
CDR3 protein: CSARSFAGGSYNEQFF
CDR3 DNA: TGCAGTGCTAGGAGTTTTGCGGGGGGGTCCTACAATGAGCAGTTCTTC

J gene: TRBJ2-7
D gene: NA
V gene: TRBV7-2
CDR3 length: 15
clone size: NA
CDR3 protein: CASSLESFGRYEQYF
CDR3 DNA: TGTGCCAGCAGCTTAGAGTCATTTGGGCGCTACGAGCAGTACTTC

J gene: TRBJ2-3
D gene: TRBD2
V gene: TRBV5-1
CDR3 length: 15
clone size: many
CDR3 protein: CASSLASGSTDTQYF
CDR3 DNA: TGCGCCAGCAGCTTGGCTAGCGGAAGCACAGATACGCAGTATTTT

J gene: TRBJ1-3
D gene: TRBD1
V gene: TRBV15
CDR3 length: 15
clone size: many
CDR3 protein: CATSNLGQGGNTIYF
CDR3 DNA: TGTGCCACCAGCAACTTAGGACAGGGGGGAAACACCATATATTTT

J gene: TRBJ2-1
D gene: TRBD2
V gene: TRBV5-1
CDR3 length: 16
clone size: once
CDR3 protein: CASNIRTSGTYNEQFF
CDR3 DNA: TGCGCCAGCAACATAAGGACTAGCGGAACCTACAATGAGCAGTTCTTC

J gene: TRBJ1-2
D gene: NA
V gene: TRBV27
CDR3 length: 15
clone size: many
CDR3 protein: CASSSRDTGWWGYTF
CDR3 DNA: TGTGCCAGCAGTTCAAGGGACACGGGGTGGTGGGGCTACACCTTC

J gene: TRBJ2-3
D gene: TRBD2
V gene: TRBV24-1
CDR3 length: 17
clone size: few
CDR3 protein: CATSTPWASGSADTQYF
CDR3 DNA: TGTGCCACCAGTACACCGTGGGCCAGCGGGAGTGCAGATACGCAGTATTTT

J gene: TRBJ2-1
D gene: NA
V gene: TRBV5-6
CDR3 length: 13
clone size: few
CDR3 protein: CASSRTEDNEQFF
CDR3 DNA: TGTGCCAGCAGTAGGACCGAAGACAATGAGCAGTTCTTC

J gene: TRBJ2-7
D gene: NA
V gene: TRBV30
CDR3 length: 11
clone size: many
CDR3 protein: CAWSTLGEQYF
CDR3 DNA: TGTGCCTGGAGTACACTTGGCGAGCAGTACTTC

J gene: TRBJ2-7
D gene: NA
V gene: TRBV24-1
CDR3 length: 13
clone size: many
CDR3 protein: CATSSPGTDEQYF
CDR3 DNA: TGTGCCACCAGTAGTCCGGGGACGGACGAGCAGTACTTC

J gene: TRBJ2-7
D gene: TRBD2
V gene: TRBV27
CDR3 length: 16
clone size: many
CDR3 protein: CASSGQAGGPFYEQYF
CDR3 DNA: TGTGCCAGCAGTGGGCAGGCGGGAGGGCCATTCTACGAGCAGTACTTC

J gene: TRBJ2-5
D gene: NA
V gene: TRBV6-5
CDR3 length: 15
clone size: many
CDR3 protein: CASSYSWGSEETQYF
CDR3 DNA: TGTGCCAGCAGTTACTCCTGGGGGTCCGAAGAGACCCAGTACTTC

J gene: TRBJ2-6
D gene: TRBD1
V gene: TRBV19
CDR3 length: 17
clone size: few
CDR3 protein: CASSPGQGPSGANVLTF
CDR3 DNA: TGTGCCAGTAGTCCGGGACAGGGCCCCTCTGGGGCCAACGTCCTGACTTTC

J gene: TRBJ1-1
D gene: TRBD1
V gene: TRBV12-3/TRBV12-4
CDR3 length: 14
clone size: many
CDR3 protein: CASNPQGGNTEAFF
CDR3 DNA: TGTGCCAGCAACCCCCAGGGGGGGAACACTGAAGCTTTCTTT

J gene: TRBJ2-1
D gene: NA
V gene: TRBV7-9
CDR3 length: 15
clone size: NA
CDR3 protein: CASSRKGELYNEQFF
CDR3 DNA: TGTGCCAGCAGCAGAAAGGGCGAGCTTTACAATGAGCAGTTCTTC

J gene: TRBJ2-6
D gene: NA
V gene: TRBV28
CDR3 length: 17
clone size: few
CDR3 protein: CASSLFSQRSGANVLTF
CDR3 DNA: TGTGCCAGCAGTTTATTCAGCCAGAGGTCGGGGGCCAACGTCCTGACTTTC

J gene: TRBJ1-5
D gene: NA
V gene: TRBV18
CDR3 length: 13
clone size: NA
CDR3 protein: CASGQYSNQPQHF
CDR3 DNA: TGTGCCAGTGGACAGTATAGCAATCAGCCCCAGCATTTT

J gene: TRBJ2-1
D gene: TRBD1
V gene: TRBV12-5
CDR3 length: 16
clone size: many
CDR3 protein: CASGNPPGQALPEQFF
CDR3 DNA: TGTGCTAGTGGCAACCCGCCGGGACAGGCCTTGCCTGAGCAGTTCTTC

J gene: TRBJ2-5
D gene: NA
V gene: TRBV18
CDR3 length: 15
clone size: few
CDR3 protein: CASSPPADLGETQYF
CDR3 DNA: TGTGCCAGCTCTCCCCCAGCCGACCTCGGAGAGACCCAGTACTTC

J gene: TRBJ1-2
D gene: NA
V gene: TRBV30
CDR3 length: 13
clone size: few
CDR3 protein: CAWNPGGGYGYTF
CDR3 DNA: TGTGCCTGGAACCCTGGGGGAGGCTATGGCTACACCTTC

J gene: TRBJ2-7
D gene: NA
V gene: TRBV7-2
CDR3 length: 15
clone size: few
CDR3 protein: CASSLTTDIAYEQYF
CDR3 DNA: TGTGCCAGCAGCTTAACAACAGACATAGCCTACGAGCAGTACTTC

J gene: TRBJ2-1
D gene: TRBD1
V gene: TRBV28
CDR3 length: 15
clone size: many
CDR3 protein: CASSPGGQGNNEQFF
CDR3 DNA: TGTGCCAGCTCACCTGGGGGACAGGGGAACAATGAGCAGTTCTTC

J gene: TRBJ2-1
D gene: NA
V gene: TRBV9
CDR3 length: 13
clone size: once
CDR3 protein: CASSVVSGTEQFF
CDR3 DNA: TGTGCCAGCAGCGTAGTTTCCGGGACAGAGCAGTTCTTC

J gene: TRBJ1-1
D gene: NA
V gene: TRBV28
CDR3 length: 16
clone size: many
CDR3 protein: CASTSYRGAMNTEAFF
CDR3 DNA: TGTGCCAGCACTTCATACCGGGGAGCGATGAACACTGAAGCTTTCTTT

J gene: TRBJ1-1
D gene: TRBD1
V gene: TRBV28
CDR3 length: 13
clone size: NA
CDR3 protein: CTSRDRARTEAFF
CDR3 DNA: TGTACATCGCGGGACAGGGCTCGGACTGAAGCTTTCTTT

J gene: TRBJ2-3
D gene: NA
V gene: TRBV11-2
CDR3 length: 15
clone size: many
CDR3 protein: CASATRTGVADTQYF
CDR3 DNA: TGTGCCAGCGCGACGCGGACCGGGGTGGCAGATACGCAGTATTTT

J gene: TRBJ2-1
D gene: NA
V gene: TRBV6-2/TRBV6-3
CDR3 length: 18
clone size: NA
CDR3 protein: CASSYSKVGDPGYNEQFF
CDR3 DNA: TGTGCCAGCAGTTACTCAAAGGTGGGGGATCCGGGTTACAATGAGCAGTTCTTC

J gene: TRBJ1-5
D gene: NA
V gene: TRBV6-2/TRBV6-3
CDR3 length: 13
clone size: many
CDR3 protein: CASGREGNQPQHF
CDR3 DNA: TGTGCCAGCGGACGTGAGGGGAATCAGCCCCAGCATTTT

J gene: TRBJ1-1
D gene: NA
V gene: TRBV19
CDR3 length: 13
clone size: NA
CDR3 protein: CASKMGGHTEAFF
CDR3 DNA: TGTGCCAGTAAGATGGGGGGACACACTGAAGCTTTCTTT

J gene: TRBJ1-1
D gene: NA
V gene: TRBV29-1
CDR3 length: 12
clone size: many
CDR3 protein: CSVARGNTEAFF
CDR3 DNA: TGCAGCGTAGCGAGGGGCAACACTGAAGCTTTCTTT

J gene: TRBJ1-4
D gene: NA
V gene: TRBV7-2
CDR3 length: 15
clone size: NA
CDR3 protein: CASSLGDATHEKLFF
CDR3 DNA: TGTGCCAGCAGCTTAGGAGACGCAACTCATGAAAAACTGTTTTTT

J gene: TRBJ1-2
D gene: NA
V gene: TRBV28
CDR3 length: 16
clone size: many
CDR3 protein: CASSLQRTASNYGYTF
CDR3 DNA: TGTGCCAGCAGTTTACAAAGGACAGCTTCTAACTATGGCTACACCTTC

J gene: TRBJ2-1
D gene: TRBD2
V gene: TRBV19
CDR3 length: 15
clone size: many
CDR3 protein: CASSSLAGAYNEQFF
CDR3 DNA: TGTGCCAGCAGTTCTCTAGCGGGGGCCTACAATGAGCAGTTCTTC

J gene: TRBJ2-1
D gene: NA
V gene: TRBV15
CDR3 length: 18
clone size: many
CDR3 protein: CATSRAGVTKAGDNEQFF
CDR3 DNA: TGTGCCACCAGCAGAGCGGGCGTAACGAAGGCAGGTGACAATGAGCAGTTCTTC

J gene: TRBJ1-4
D gene: NA
V gene: TRBV20-1
CDR3 length: 14
clone size: few
CDR3 protein: CSAPRRGAEGKLFF
CDR3 DNA: TGCAGTGCCCCAAGGAGAGGGGCCGAGGGAAAACTGTTTTTT